These 4 T cell receptor beta chains were all obtained from the same sample, sequenced in a study of monozygotic twins with inflammatory bowel disease. TCRdb re-called the 5' RACE reads; every CDR3 protein appears as one record, without DNA. Across roughly 150,000 distinct CDR3 sequences, the top ten clones capture 2.8% of the sample. Sequenced: blood. The receptors stem from a human donor with ulcerative colitis or Crohn's disease, or a healthy co-twin of an affected twin (not recorded which).

The J gene is TRBJ2-2, the V gene TRBV18. Germline V gives CDR1 KGHSH, CDR2 LQKENI. This CDR3 is built from 11 residues. The CDR3: CASSPTGELFF.

The chain combines TRBV5-1 with TRBJ2-1; TCRdb indicates TRBD2, and absent DNA this call remains unverified. The CDR3 sequence is 16 residues long. Germline V lookup: CDR1 SGHRS, CDR2 YFSETQ. CDR3 in amino acids: CASSLTSGRGYNEQFF.

The rearrangement uses TRBV20-1 and TRBJ1-2; TCRdb's D call, TRBD1, is unchecked because there is no DNA. CDR3 length: 15 amino acids. Germline V gene lookup returns CDR1 DFQATT and CDR2 SNEGSKA (reference sequence). CDR3 sequence: CSAPPPDKNHYGYTF.

The chain employs TRBV20-1 and TRBJ2-6. Germline V gene lookup returns CDR1 DFQATT and CDR2 SNEGSKA (reference sequence). The CDR3 loop spans 13 amino acids. The CDR3 here is CGIRSPGANVLTF.